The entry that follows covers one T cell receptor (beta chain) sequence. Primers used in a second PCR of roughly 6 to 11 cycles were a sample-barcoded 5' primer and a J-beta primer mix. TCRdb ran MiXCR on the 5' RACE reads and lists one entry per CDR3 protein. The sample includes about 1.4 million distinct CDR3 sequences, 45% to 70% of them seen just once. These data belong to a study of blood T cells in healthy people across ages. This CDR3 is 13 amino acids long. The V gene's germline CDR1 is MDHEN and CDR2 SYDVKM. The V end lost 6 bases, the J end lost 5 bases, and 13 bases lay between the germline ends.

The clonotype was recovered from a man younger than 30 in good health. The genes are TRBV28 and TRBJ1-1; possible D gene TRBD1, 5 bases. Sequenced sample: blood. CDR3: CASSHQWGTEAFF. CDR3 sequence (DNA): TGTGCCAGCAGCCACCAGTGGGGGACTGAAGCTTTCTTT.